This T cell receptor beta chain was sequenced for a study of blood T cell repertoires in COVID-19. Whole-study context: Sites in the United States, Italy and Spain provided acute and convalescent COVID-19 samples. Nucleic acid was either cDNA or gDNA, and it came from T cells, B-cell-depleted T cells, or PBMCs.

The authors' processing: Estimated nucleated cell counts came from reference gene primer amplification. Sequenced by immunoSEQ multiplex PCR; TCRdb stores in-frame clones only, minus some. V and J calls and clone size are copied from that table; D and trimming were computed from the DNA. The table has some 170,000 clones, roughly 82% seen once. V lost 0 bases and J lost 4; bases outside the gene matches: 6. The CDR3 has 15 residues. Per germline, CDR1 SGDLS and CDR2 YYNGEE. The specimen was peripheral blood. The rearrangement joins TRBV9 to TRBJ1-2, with TRBD1 matching over 7 bases. The clonotype originates from a woman in her sixties or seventies with acute or convalescent COVID-19. Here the CDR3 DNA reads TGTGCCAGCAGCGTAGGGGCAGGGGGGACCTATGGCTACACCTTC. As protein: CASSVGAGGTYGYTF.